Below, 8 T cell receptor beta chains from the same sample are listed, as sequenced in a study of T cell repertoires in cytomegalovirus infection. These receptors lack a known antigen. TCRdb itself ran the reads through MiXCR, one entry per CDR3 protein. The top ten hold approximately 90% of the sample, which has about 34,000 distinct CDR3 sequences, roughly 49% seen once. The sequences come from CD8+ T cells from cultured PBMCs, collected from culture after CMV antigen stimulation. The receptors originated from a human donor in good health (CMV status not recorded). Some clones in this sample may be carry-over from other donors' samples.

The chain couples TRBV7-8 to TRBJ1-5; TRBD1 agrees at 7 bases. V shed 5 bases, J shed 6 bases, and the junction held 7 bases outside the gene matches. This CDR3 spans 14 amino acids. Germline values: CDR1 SGHVS, CDR2 FQNEAQ. CDR3 protein: CASSAGGAGQPQHF. The CDR3 DNA sequence: TGTGCCAGCAGCGCAGGGGGGGCAGGTCAGCCCCAGCATTTT.

This sequence joins TRBV4-3 and TRBJ2-1, with D unresolved. V lost 3 bases and J 8 bases, leaving 5 bases between the germline ends. This CDR3 spans 11 amino acids. The germline V gene has CDR1 LGHNA and CDR2 YSLEER. The CDR3 DNA reads TGCGCCAGCAGCCAGGTGGATGAGCAGTTCTTC. Translation gives CASSQVDEQFF.

This chain joins TRBV7-3 and TRBJ2-3; D might be TRBD2 (5 bases). There are 15 residues in the CDR3. Germline V CDR1 and CDR2: SGHTA, FQGTGA. The V and J ends lost 6 bases and 6 bases respectively, with 19 bases between them. The CDR3 region has the DNA TGTGCCAGCAGTTCAGGAGGACCCGTGCTGGATACGCAGTATTTT. Translation: CASSSGGPVLDTQYF.

The rearrangement joins TRBV28 to TRBJ2-7; D not resolved. Per germline, CDR1 MDHEN and CDR2 SYDVKM. The length of the CDR3 is 13 residues. V was trimmed by 3 bases and J by 2 bases, leaving 8 bases between them. The CDR3 loop is CASSFWFTYEQYF. CDR3 nucleotide sequence: TGTGCCAGCAGTTTTTGGTTTACCTACGAGCAGTACTTC.

The chain is built from TRBV12-3 or TRBV12-4 and TRBJ2-1, with D tentatively TRBD1 (6 bases). V lost 6 bases to trimming and J lost 7 bases, with 19 bases between them. The CDR3 runs to 15 residues. The CDR3 region is CASSPASWGRNEQFF. The CDR3 DNA reads TGTGCCAGCAGCCCCGCTAGCTGGGGGCGTAATGAGCAGTTCTTC.

This rearrangement joins TRBV29-1 to TRBJ1-5; 9 nucleotides match TRBD1. Germline V gene data show CDR1 as SQVTM and CDR2 as ANQGSEA. This CDR3 has 14 amino acids. V dropped 4 bases and J dropped 5; count of bases not matched to a gene: 6. CDR3 DNA: TGCAGCGTTGCGGACAGGGGAAGGGATCAGCCCCAGCATTTT. Translation: CSVADRGRDQPQHF.

The rearrangement links TRBV7-9 to TRBJ2-7; TRBD2 is a possible D gene (6 bases). The CDR3 extends over 15 amino acids. Looked up from germline, CDR1 is SEHNR and CDR2 is FQNEAQ (reference sequence). Trimming left V 1 base short and J 3 bases short, with 13 bases between. Written as DNA, the CDR3 is TGTGCCAGCAGCTTAGTCCCGGAGGGGCGCTACGAGCAGTACTTC. The encoded protein is CASSLVPEGRYEQYF.

V and J are TRBV20-1 and TRBJ1-1; D uncertain. Germline CDR1 is DFQATT and CDR2 is SNEGSKA (reference sequence). The CDR3 contains 13 residues. The V end was cut by 2 bases, the J end by 3 bases, with 10 bases between. As DNA, the CDR3 is TGCAGTGCTAGAATCGCCGTAGACACTGAAGCTTTCTTT. Amino acid sequence: CSARIAVDTEAFF.